A selection of T cell receptor beta chains follows, all from one sample in a study of T cells in tuberculosis. Repertoires were generated with immunoSEQ multiplex PCR, while TCRdb's copy carries only in-frame clones and drops some. The data show roughly 40,000 clones, about 96% seen once. The specimen sequenced was PBMCs. All receptors derive from a donor between 10 and 35 years old with latent tuberculosis or without tuberculosis infection. Each CDR3 is given with its conserved first and last residue.

v_call: TRBV18; cdr3_aa: CASSRTFDRGEETQYF
v_call: TRBV30; cdr3_aa: CAWRGDPGQLDYGYTF
v_call: TRBV6-7; cdr3_aa: CASSYFSEGLNTGELFF
v_call: TRBV28; cdr3_aa: CASSLVGQRFNQPQHF
v_call: TRBV7-9; cdr3_aa: CASSGTGTGRSEQYF
v_call: TRBV25-1; cdr3_aa: CASEGTGGARYNEQFF
v_call: TRBV27; cdr3_aa: CASRRGGSYGYTF
v_call: TRBV27; cdr3_aa: CASSLRENYGYTF
v_call: TRBV19; cdr3_aa: CASSTRTSGGVDEQFF
v_call: TRBV28; cdr3_aa: CASSPRGSYNEQFF
v_call: TRBV5-8; cdr3_aa: CASSLGQMDNQPQHF
v_call: TRBV5-5; cdr3_aa: CASSTGQQKYNEQFF
v_call: TRBV19; cdr3_aa: CASKVNRGHVFQPQHF
v_call: TRBV2; cdr3_aa: CASTGLLAGLNTGELFF
v_call: TRBV6-6; cdr3_aa: CASISGTSGPYEQYF
v_call: TRBV6-5; cdr3_aa: CASSWTGQEVSEQYF
v_call: TRBV2; cdr3_aa: CASRRGGGTEAFF
v_call: TRBV30; cdr3_aa: CAWSWGGGSGNTIYF
v_call: TRBV27; cdr3_aa: CASSAQGVAEAFF
v_call: TRBV7-9; cdr3_aa: CASSWTRNRELGTF
v_call: TRBV4-3; cdr3_aa: CASSHSAGGTYNEQFF
v_call: TRBV10-2; cdr3_aa: CASTTGSGYTF
v_call: TRBV9; cdr3_aa: CASSPMGAGGGYTF
v_call: TRBV2; cdr3_aa: CASSRGVGYGYTF
v_call: TRBV6-5; cdr3_aa: CASSYIGQNNSPLHF
v_call: TRBV7-9; cdr3_aa: CASSRWGSSNYGYTF
v_call: TRBV14; cdr3_aa: CASSQGDIRGVETQYF
v_call: TRBV28; cdr3_aa: CASSSRGFYGYTF
v_call: TRBV28; cdr3_aa: CASSSSDRAGAFF
v_call: TRBV28; cdr3_aa: CASSLSRTGFYGYTF
v_call: TRBV9; cdr3_aa: CASSLGPITSTDTQYF
v_call: TRBV28; cdr3_aa: CASRAGGAGSTDTQYF
v_call: TRBV6-5; cdr3_aa: CASSSTSGSYEQYF
v_call: TRBV6-1; cdr3_aa: CASSDPGGGAEGLETQYF
v_call: TRBV18; cdr3_aa: CASSPTTPGLAAYEQYF
v_call: TRBV30; cdr3_aa: CAWSAKGAGPYEQYF
v_call: TRBV19; cdr3_aa: CASSRNPPYEQYF
v_call: TRBV5-6; cdr3_aa: CASSLVGLPYNEQFF
v_call: TRBV5-4; cdr3_aa: CASSPGTGVSYNEQFF
v_call: TRBV27; cdr3_aa: CASTTRVWSYNSPLHF
v_call: TRBV7-9; cdr3_aa: CASSLEDRGHYGYTF
v_call: TRBV5-4; cdr3_aa: CASSLGTSGTDTQYF
v_call: TRBV2; cdr3_aa: CASRRPPRENTEAFF
v_call: TRBV4-3; cdr3_aa: CASSQGGAPNYGYTF
v_call: TRBV9; cdr3_aa: CASSATIDRENTEAFF
v_call: TRBV2; cdr3_aa: CASSERTGKTYGYTF
v_call: TRBV2; cdr3_aa: CASSFVTANYGYTF
v_call: TRBV10-2; cdr3_aa: CASSESLGAVGNTIYF
v_call: TRBV7-7; cdr3_aa: CASSPTASNQPQHF
v_call: TRBV27; cdr3_aa: CASRTIAREQFF
v_call: TRBV5-8; cdr3_aa: CASSPREGYGYTF
v_call: TRBV28; cdr3_aa: CASSLYPGGPDNEQFF
v_call: TRBV9; cdr3_aa: CASSVGQGTSGANVLTF
v_call: TRBV19; cdr3_aa: CASNRVTGSPLHF
v_call: TRBV7-9; cdr3_aa: CASSFPPGQGVDYGYTF
v_call: TRBV30; cdr3_aa: CAGQEGSYEQYF
v_call: TRBV9; cdr3_aa: CASSLRTGGTDTQYF
v_call: TRBV27; cdr3_aa: CASSFPTDRMNTEAFF
v_call: TRBV7-2; cdr3_aa: CASSAGTNQETQYF
v_call: TRBV6-1; cdr3_aa: CASSEARRGYTF